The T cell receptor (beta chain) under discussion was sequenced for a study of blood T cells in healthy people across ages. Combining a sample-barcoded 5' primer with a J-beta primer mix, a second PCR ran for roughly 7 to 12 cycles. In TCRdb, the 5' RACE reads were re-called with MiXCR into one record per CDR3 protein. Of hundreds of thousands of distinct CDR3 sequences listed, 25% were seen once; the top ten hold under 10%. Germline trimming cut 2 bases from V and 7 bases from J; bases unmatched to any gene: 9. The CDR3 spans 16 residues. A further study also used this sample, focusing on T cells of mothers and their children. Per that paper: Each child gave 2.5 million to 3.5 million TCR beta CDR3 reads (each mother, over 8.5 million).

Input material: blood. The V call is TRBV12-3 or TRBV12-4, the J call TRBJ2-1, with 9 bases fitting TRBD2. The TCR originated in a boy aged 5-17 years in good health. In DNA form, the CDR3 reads TGTGCCAGCAGTTTAAGGCCTAGCGGGGTCCTAAATGAGCAGTTCTTC. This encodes CASSLRPSGVLNEQFF.